This TCR beta chain appears in the sequencing data of a study of T cells in narcolepsy (dated by TCRdb to 2016 to 2018). A note on the overall study: Patients with narcolepsy type 1 or type 2 (NT1, NT2) and healthy control donors were enrolled in the study. Autoreactive T cells targeting hypocretin neuron self-antigens (hypocretin, TRIB2) were sought in narcolepsy patients, and TCR Vbeta sequencing was used to track clonotypes in blood and CSF.

As concerns this clone: No antigen is known for it. Base qualities are not recorded, but no much larger clone differs from it by a single base.

Libraries were made using the immunoSEQ multiplex PCR assay. TCRdb took over this immuneACCESS table, retaining in-frame rearrangements with V and J assigned. Such tables are incomplete; in checked studies, under half of the missing clones stem from an unresolved V gene, and the remainder is unexplained. This sample comprises around 30,000 clones, around 80% of them detected only once. The top ten hold 1.2% of the sample. From the cysteine up to the phenylalanine, the CDR3 has a length of 14 residues. Kept here is only the CDR3 DNA, which spans 42 bases and is read in frame from base 1. V is trimmed back by 7 bases and J by 7 bases, and the junction contains 11 bases that no gene match accounts for. CDR1 and CDR2 were assigned from the germline V gene as MNHEY and SVGAGI. Overall study results and their limits: Plots that compared CSF and blood CD4+ T cell clonotypes from the same patient highlighted HCRT-specific and TRIB2-specific autoreactive clonotypes. No sequences matching autoreactive T cell clones were contained in some blood memory CD4+ repertoires from patients and controls. According to the report, autoreactive clonotypes were detected serially in the blood of the same patients and of different patients, but not in healthy controls. Numbers of sequenced blood memory CD4+ clonotypes were comparable, with averages of about 41,000 in patients and roughly 34,000 in controls.

Memory CD4+ T cells were sorted ex vivo from peripheral blood of narcolepsy patients and healthy controls for TCR Vbeta sequencing. Sequencing was performed on CD45RA- memory CD4+ T cells from PBMCs. Sample cell subset or site, as interpreted from the label and publication: memory T cells sorted ex vivo from peripheral blood. The clonotype originates from a human donor with narcolepsy. In this chain, TRBV6-5 is recombined with TRBJ2-7, and TRBD2 matches 9 of the central bases. This receptor carries the CDR3 CASTPLAGVLEQYF. The DNA reads as follows: TGTGCCAGCACCCCGTTAGCGGGAGTTTTGGAGCAGTACTTC.